This T cell receptor (beta chain) was retrieved from a study of blood T cell repertoires in COVID-19. Study-wide background: The origin of the acute and convalescent COVID-19 samples was the United States, Italy and Spain. PBMCs, B-cell-depleted T cells, or T cells provided the cDNA or gDNA that made up the material.

Here immunoSEQ multiplex PCR was the method, and the copy in TCRdb shows in-frame clones only, minus some. The table lists roughly 200,000 clones, about 85% of them singletons. Germline V gene sequence: CDR1 SEHNR, CDR2 FQNEAQ (reference sequence). V dropped 5 bases and J dropped 6; count of bases not matched to a gene: 8. CDR3 length equals 15 residues. The rearrangement links TRBV7-9 to TRBJ1-4, with 8 nucleotides matching TRBD1. The specimen sequenced was peripheral blood. This sequence originates from a woman aged 80 or over with active or convalescent COVID-19. In DNA, the CDR3 is TGTGCCAGCAGCATACAGGGGGATGTGTATGAAAAACTGTTTTTT. It encodes CASSIQGDVYEKLFF.